These T cell receptor beta chains were read from a single sample in a study of blood T cell repertoires in COVID-19. Libraries were prepared by immunoSEQ multiplex PCR; TCRdb keeps only in-frame clonotypes and omits some of them. Of approximately 31,000 clones detected, about nine tenths appear once; the ten largest clones hold more than 9%. Material for sequencing was peripheral blood. These receptors were obtained from a human donor with active COVID-19. The donor label of this sample is uncertain. The CDR3 runs from the conserved cysteine through the conserved F or W. The D gene is left open where the match is weak. Not every row has a clone size; where given, it reads once, few, many or a size class.

D gene	V gene	CDR3 length	J gene	clone size	CDR3 DNA	CDR3 protein
TRBD1	TRBV27	18	TRBJ1-5	.	TGTGCCAGCAGTAGCGGGACAGGGTCTCTCGGTGGCAATCAGCCCCAGCATTTT	CASSSGTGSLGGNQPQHF
TRBD1	TRBV4-1	15	TRBJ1-1	.	TGCGCCAGCAGCCCTGTGGACAGGTTGAACACTGAAGCTTTCTTT	CASSPVDRLNTEAFF
.	TRBV3-1/TRBV3-2	14	TRBJ2-7	.	TGTGCCAGCAGCCCCCGCAGGGAGGAGTTCGAGCAGTACTTC	CASSPRREEFEQYF
.	TRBV4-1	14	TRBJ2-3	.	TGCGCCAGCAGCTACCAGGGGCGAACAGATACGCAGTATTTT	CASSYQGRTDTQYF
TRBD1	TRBV5-1	14	TRBJ2-7	.	TGCGCCAGCAGTCCCGGGACAGGGAGGTACGAGCAGTACTTC	CASSPGTGRYEQYF
.	TRBV6-2/TRBV6-3	15	TRBJ2-7	.	TGTGCCAGCAGTTCTCCGCTTGAGGGAGCCTACGAGCAGTACTTC	CASSSPLEGAYEQYF
TRBD1	TRBV7-2	14	TRBJ2-5	.	TGTGCCAGCAGCTTAACGACAGGGTTGGAGACCCAGTACTTC	CASSLTTGLETQYF
TRBD1	TRBV15	17	TRBJ2-2	.	TGTGCCACCAGCAGAGATGTGCAGGGGGCGCACACCGGGGAGCTGTTTTTT	CATSRDVQGAHTGELFF
.	TRBV6-2/TRBV6-3	15	TRBJ2-2	.	TGTGCCAGCAGTTACCGGACAGCGAACACCGGGGAGCTGTTTTTT	CASSYRTANTGELFF
.	TRBV29-1	11	TRBJ1-1	.	TGCAGCGTTGCAGGGGTCACTGAAGCTTTCTTT	CSVAGVTEAFF
.	TRBV21-1	17	TRBJ1-4	once	TGTGCCAGCATGGACAAACCCCAGATGTCCCCTAATGAAAAACTGTTTTTT	CASMDKPQMSPNEKLFF
TRBD2	TRBV3-1/TRBV3-2	18	TRBJ2-2	.	TGTGCCAGCAGCTCACAATCGCTTGCGGGGGTGGGTACCGGGGAGCTGTTTTTT	CASSSQSLAGVGTGELFF
.	TRBV5-1	15	TRBJ1-4	.	TGCGCCAGCAGCTTGGTCCAGGGAAGTAATGAAAAACTGTTTTTT	CASSLVQGSNEKLFF
TRBD2	TRBV3-1/TRBV3-2	16	TRBJ2-7	few	TGTGCCAGCAGCCCCTCTGTGGCGGGGGACCTCTTTGAGCAGTACTTC	CASSPSVAGDLFEQYF
TRBD1	TRBV4-1	15	TRBJ1-1	medium-sized	TGCGCCAGCAGCCAAGAGGACAGGGGGCGGACTGAAGCTTTCTTT	CASSQEDRGRTEAFF
.	TRBV28	16	TRBJ2-7	.	TGTGCCAGCAGTAAAGGGGGGGGACAGGCGGGCTACGAGCAGTACTTC	CASSKGGGQAGYEQYF
.	TRBV30	13	TRBJ2-2	.	TGTGCCTGGAGTGTTCGGAACACCGGGGAGCTGTTTTTT	CAWSVRNTGELFF
TRBD1	TRBV6-2/TRBV6-3	14	TRBJ1-6	.	TGTGCCAGCAGTTCCGACAGGGGTGGGTCACCCCTCCACTTT	CASSSDRGGSPLHF
.	TRBV5-7	10	TRBJ1-2	.	TGTGCCAGCAGCCAATATGGCTACACCTTC	CASSQYGYTF
.	TRBV7-9	14	TRBJ2-7	.	TGTGCCAGCAGCTTAGGGACTAAGCCTTACGAGCAGTACTTC	CASSLGTKPYEQYF
TRBD1	TRBV7-3	16	TRBJ2-1	.	TGTGCCAGCAGCTTAGGGGCCGTGGGACAGGGGGATGAGCAGTTCTTC	CASSLGAVGQGDEQFF
.	TRBV27	14	TRBJ1-6	.	TGTGCCAGCAGCTTCCCCGGGGGGAATTCACCCCTCCACTTT	CASSFPGGNSPLHF
.	TRBV9	14	TRBJ2-7	few	TGTGCCAGCAGCGTAGGTAGGAGGGAGACCGAGCAGTACTTC	CASSVGRRETEQYF
.	TRBV10-3	13	TRBJ1-1	.	TGTGCCATCGCGGGGGGCGCGAACACTGAAGCTTTCTTT	CAIAGGANTEAFF
TRBD2	TRBV9	15	TRBJ2-3	.	TGTGCCAGCAGCAGGAGCGGGAATAGCGCAGATACGCAGTATTTT	CASSRSGNSADTQYF
.	TRBV6-4	15	TRBJ2-3	.	TGTGCCAGCAGTGACTCGAGCGGCGGCACAGATACGCAGTATTTT	CASSDSSGGTDTQYF
TRBD2	TRBV3-1/TRBV3-2	17	TRBJ2-1	.	TGTGCCAGCAGCCAAGATACGGGGGGGCCTAAATACAATGAGCAGTTCTTC	CASSQDTGGPKYNEQFF
.	TRBV21-1	18	TRBJ2-1	once	TGTGCCAGCAGCAACGTCTTACTGGACAGGGACTCTTACAATGAGCAGTTCTTC	CASSNVLLDRDSYNEQFF
TRBD2	TRBV6-4	15	TRBJ2-2	once	TGTGCCAGCAGTTCCGGGACTAGCGGGTCCGGGGAGCTGTTTTTT	CASSSGTSGSGELFF
.	TRBV15	14	TRBJ2-7	.	TGTGCCACCAGTCTGGTCCGGGACTCCTACGAGCAGTACTTC	CATSLVRDSYEQYF
TRBD1	TRBV7-2	13	TRBJ2-1	.	TGTGCCAGCGACAGGGGAATGAGCAATGAGCAGTTCTTC	CASDRGMSNEQFF
TRBD1	TRBV7-9	15	TRBJ1-5	.	TGTGCCAGCAGCTTCCAGGGGGAAACCAATCAGCCCCAGCATTTT	CASSFQGETNQPQHF
.	TRBV27	13	TRBJ2-7	.	TGTGCCAGCAGTTCCGGGGGTTTCTACGAGCAGTACTTC	CASSSGGFYEQYF
TRBD1	TRBV28	14	TRBJ1-4	.	TGTGCCAGCCTCCCGGGACAGTTCAATGAAAAACTGTTTTTT	CASLPGQFNEKLFF
.	TRBV28	12	TRBJ2-1	.	TGTGCCAGCACTCCCCGGGGGAATGAGCAGTTCTTC	CASTPRGNEQFF
.	TRBV6-5	13	TRBJ1-3	.	TGTGCCAGCAGTAACCCTCCGGGGTACACCATATATTTT	CASSNPPGYTIYF
.	TRBV6-5	14	TRBJ2-7	.	TGTGCCAGCAGTTACTCGGGAGCTTCCTACGAGCAGTACTTC	CASSYSGASYEQYF
TRBD1	TRBV10-3	13	TRBJ2-7	.	TGTGCCATCAGCGGGACAGGGGAATACGAGCAGTACTTC	CAISGTGEYEQYF
.	TRBV30	13	TRBJ1-2	once	TGTGCATTATCAGGGGTTCTCCGCTATGGCTACACCTTC	CALSGVLRYGYTF